This T cell receptor (beta chain) was sequenced for a study of identical twins. This clonotype was observed many times. Its antigen is not identified. Study conclusions and caveats: Invariant MAIT and iNKT cells are populations that could partly confound zero-insertion analyses. Within cord blood, abundant beta clonotypes carried fewer insertions, but memory repertoires showed no such trend.

The CDR3 length is 13 residues. Per germline, CDR1 DFQATT and CDR2 SNEGSKA (reference sequence). Template switching introduced a universal primer site, and the cDNA bore unique molecular identifiers. TCRdb reprocessed the 5' RACE reads via MiXCR and lists one record per CDR3 protein. Here the sample spans about 220,000 distinct CDR3 sequences, roughly a tenth being singletons. In every case, the donor was a healthy Caucasian. The chain is built from TRBV20-1 and TRBJ2-5, with TRBD2 as a possible D gene (6 bases). The source is a woman aged 18-29 years in good health. Specimen: memory (CD45RO+) T cells sorted from blood. CDR3 residues: CSLQGGAQETQYF. CDR3 coding DNA: TGCAGCCTTCAGGGCGGGGCCCAAGAGACCCAGTACTTC.